This paragraph reports one T cell receptor (beta chain). There is no known antigen for this receptor. Within one base of it there is no much larger clone, and no base qualities were kept. The sample comes from a study of blood T cells in healthy people across ages (dated by TCRdb to the mid-2010s). General notes on the study: In model experiments, roughly one uniquely barcoded TCR beta cDNA molecule per two T cells was captured by template switching. Age-related changes in TCR beta repertoire diversity were measured in the study by deep sequencing normalized with unique cDNA molecular identifiers. The donors were split into four age groups: young (average about 15 years), middle-aged (39), aged (approximately 60) and long-lived (approximately 89). To avoid experimental bias, donors of different ages were randomly spread across the sequencing lanes. For two donors (one aged 18 to 30 and one aged 80 or older), the study analyzed two additional independent replicas of 1 million unique cDNA reads from the same blood draw. Paper-wide results and their limitations: Observed TCR beta diversity correlated strongly with the percentage of naive T cells measured by flow cytometry. As age increased, observed TCR beta diversity per million T cells dropped in a roughly linear way, and a significant reduction was already evident by age about 40. Conclusive comparison of naive and antigen-experienced compartments was prevented by the profiling of bulk unsorted PBMCs. Estimates of total diversity from one million sequenced T cells were regarded as lower bounds and underestimates. The CMV infection status of donors was not known, potentially confounding age-related changes in expanded clonotypes. Compared with the aged group, the long-lived group had more naive CD4+ T cells, fewer expanded clones and increased TCR diversity, suggesting age selection.

Systemically healthy Caucasian individuals from Russia, 39 in total and aged about 6 to 90 years, were included as donors. Each donor gave around 9.9 milliliters of peripheral blood, collected into EDTA-treated Vacutainer tubes. Ficoll-Paque density-gradient centrifugation was used to isolate PBMCs, with at least 6.5 million per sample. Total RNA was extracted from PBMCs with Trizol reagent, with at least 6 micrograms obtained per sample. Naive CD45RAhigh/CD27high T cell percentages were measured by flow cytometry on a PBMC aliquot from every donor. V drops 4 bases and J drops 1 base, leaving 13 bases in between. The CDR3 spans 15 residues, from the cysteine through the phenylalanine. Only the CDR3 DNA is retained, 45 bases long and in frame from the first base. Reading the germline V gene gives CDR1 MNHEY and CDR2 SVGAGI. Library preparation used 5' RACE. Sequencing was carried out with an Illumina HiSeq 2500. A second 7 to 11 cycle PCR used a sample-barcoded 5' primer and a J-beta primer mix. Each TCR beta cDNA molecule received a unique molecular identifier from a template-switch 5' adaptor carrying 12 random nucleotides. At least 2.5 million CDR3-containing paired-end reads were obtained from each sample. First-strand cDNA was synthesized from all RNA with the Mint cDNA synthesis kit, primed by a TRBC-specific oligonucleotide. All cDNA was treated with uracil-DNA glycosylase and then went through a first 18-cycle PCR with the universal primers M1SS and BC2_uni_R. In the source study's methods: For normalization, 1 million high-quality reads were randomly selected from each sample, with every read carrying a distinct molecular identifier. Instead of being binned into consensus sequences, reads that shared molecular identifiers were thrown out. CDR3 identification, clonotype clustering and error correction used MiTCR with a Q25 quality threshold and the strictest error-elimination algorithm. A nonparametric unseen species model using Euler transformation provided a lower-bound estimate of total TCR beta diversity. The public reads were reanalyzed by TCRdb: fastp trimming at Q25, MiXCR alignment, in-frame beta chains only. Identical CDR3 proteins give one entry, which carries the most common genes and DNA. These V and J calls derive from TCRdb rather than the authors' analysis. The sample data list approximately 810,000 distinct CDR3 sequences, and more than 25% of these were observed just once. The ten largest clones represent 15% to 20% of the sample.

This sequence originates from a woman at least 80 years old in good health. This receptor chain uses TRBV6-5 and TRBJ2-5; the D segment could be TRBD2, given 5 matching bases. The sequenced sample consisted of blood. The CDR3 in this case is CASSSPRLAQETQYF. The DNA sequence follows: TGTGCCAGCAGTTCCCCTCGGCTAGCCCAAGAGACCCAGTACTTC.